This TCR beta chain emerged from a study of cytotoxic CD8 clonotypes in ibrutinib-treated CLL. The overall study: The subjects consisted of 11 relapsed/refractory and some 15 treatment-naive individuals, with roughly 17 IGHV unmutated.

Data came from immunoSEQ multiplex PCR; TCRdb stores just in-frame clones and leaves some out. Found here are just over 45,000 clones, approximately 69% of them singletons; the top ten hold about 13%. V lost 6 bases, J lost 3 bases, and 5 bases stayed unmatched. CDR3 length: 15 residues. Germline lookup yields CDR1 SGHTA and CDR2 FQGNSA. V is TRBV7-2 and J is TRBJ2-4; 10 nucleotides match TRBD2. This sample comprised PBMCs, obtained after 12 months of ibrutinib treatment. The clonotype originates from a human donor with chronic lymphocytic leukemia. The CDR3 sequence: CASSIAGGNKNIQYF. The CDR3 region has the DNA TGTGCCAGCAGTATAGCGGGGGGCAACAAAAACATTCAGTACTTC. Drawing the rest from reference TRBV7-2 and TRBJ2-4, the complete variable domain is GAGVSQSPSNKVTEKGKDVELRCDPISGHTALYWYRQSLGQGLEFLIYFQGNSAPDKSGLPSDRFSAERTGGSVSTLTIQRTQQEDSAVYLCASSIAGGNKNIQYFGAGTRLSVL.